A selection of T cell receptor beta chains follows, all from one sample in a study of patients and donors after allogeneic stem cell transplantation. One entry per CDR3 protein results from TCRdb running MiXCR on the RT-PCR reads. The table records 150,000 to 200,000 distinct CDR3 sequences, 24% of them present only once. The sequenced sample was blood, either unsorted or a sorted T cell fraction (not recorded which). Source of these receptors: a human donor who was either an allogeneic HSCT recipient or a stem cell or donor lymphocyte infusion donor (not recorded which). It is not recorded whose cells these are; they may come from a transplant donor. Both conserved end residues are part of each CDR3. Fields, in order: CDR3 DNA, CDR3 protein, clone size, J gene, D gene, V gene. D genes are given only for firm matches. Rows may omit the clone size; those that give it use once, few, many or a size class.

TGTGCCAGCAGCGCCGGGACTAGCGGGAGCTACACCGGGGAGCTGTTTTTT,CASSAGTSGSYTGELFF,few,TRBJ2-2,TRBD2,TRBV9
TGCAGCGTTGATGGGCAGGGGTACGAGCAGTACTTC,CSVDGQGYEQYF,few,TRBJ2-7,-,TRBV29-1
TGCGCCAGCACCCCCGGGCAGGGGAATTCACCCCTCCACTTT,CASTPGQGNSPLHF,-,TRBJ1-6,-,TRBV5-1
TGTGCCACCAGCAGAGATCGGGCGGAGCTCATTCAGTACTTC,CATSRDRAELIQYF,few,TRBJ2-4,-,TRBV15
TGTGCCAGCAGCTTAGGATCCCCCCGGACCTGGGGCTACACCTTC,CASSLGSPRTWGYTF,-,TRBJ1-2,-,TRBV13
TGCAGTGCTAGAGTCGGATCAGGGGGCTACACCTTC,CSARVGSGGYTF,many,TRBJ1-2,-,TRBV20-1
TGTGCCAGCAGTTTGAGGCAGGGTGGTTCGGAGCCCCAGCATTTT,CASSLRQGGSEPQHF,few,TRBJ1-5,-,TRBV12-3/TRBV12-4
TGTGCCAGCAGCTCCCCCGGGGGACAGAACTATGGCTACACCTTC,CASSSPGGQNYGYTF,-,TRBJ1-2,TRBD1,TRBV7-9
TGTGCCAGCAGCTCCGCGTTGAGTGACGCAAAGAACACCGGGGAGCTGTTTTTT,CASSSALSDAKNTGELFF,-,TRBJ2-2,-,TRBV7-4
TGCGCCAGCAGCTTAGCTAGCACAGATACGCAGTATTTT,CASSLASTDTQYF,-,TRBJ2-3,-,TRBV5-1
TGCGCCAGCAGCTTGGGAGGGACAGATTACGAGCAGTACTTC,CASSLGGTDYEQYF,-,TRBJ2-7,TRBD1,TRBV5-1
TGCAGTGCTAGACTATCGGACAGGGGCGTATATGGCTACACCTTC,CSARLSDRGVYGYTF,-,TRBJ1-2,TRBD1,TRBV20-1
TGTGCCAGCAGTGATTCGGACCTGGGCAATCAGCCCCAGCATTTT,CASSDSDLGNQPQHF,-,TRBJ1-5,-,TRBV2
TGTGCCAGCAGCCCGAGGACAGGGGGCATGAATTCACCCCTCCACTTT,CASSPRTGGMNSPLHF,-,TRBJ1-6,TRBD1,TRBV6-6
TGTGCCAGCAGTTTAGGGCTTTTGGCAGGGTGGCATCAGCCCCAGCATTTT,CASSLGLLAGWHQPQHF,-,TRBJ1-5,-,TRBV12-3/TRBV12-4
TGTGCCAGCAGTTTTTTAGGGGACGAAAAACTGTTTTTT,CASSFLGDEKLFF,-,TRBJ1-4,-,TRBV12-3/TRBV12-4
TGCGCCAGCACCCTATCAGCGGGAGGGGACGAGCAGTACTTC,CASTLSAGGDEQYF,few,TRBJ2-7,TRBD2,TRBV5-1
TGTGCCAGCAGCGTAGAATGGAATGAGCAGTTCTTC,CASSVEWNEQFF,-,TRBJ2-1,-,TRBV9
TGCAGTGCTAGAGACCTGGCAGGCACCGGGGAGCTGTTTTTT,CSARDLAGTGELFF,once,TRBJ2-2,-,TRBV20-1
TGTGCCAGCAGCCACTGGGGCGGGGACACCGGGGAGCTGTTTTTT,CASSHWGGDTGELFF,-,TRBJ2-2,-,TRBV6-2/TRBV6-3
TGTGCCAGCAGCATCTGGACCACCTTGCCAACTGAAGCTTTCTTT,CASSIWTTLPTEAFF,-,TRBJ1-1,-,TRBV21-1
TGCGCCAGCAGCTTTAACGGTCAGGGTTTTCGGAACACCGGGGAGCTGTTTTTT,CASSFNGQGFRNTGELFF,-,TRBJ2-2,-,TRBV5-1
TGTGCCAGCAGCCCCAGTCTAACAGGGAATGATGGCTACACCTTC,CASSPSLTGNDGYTF,-,TRBJ1-2,-,TRBV7-3
TGTGCCAGCAGTTACCCTTTTCGGAGGGAGACTGAAGCTTTCTTT,CASSYPFRRETEAFF,-,TRBJ1-1,-,TRBV6-6
TGTGCCAGCAGAAAGGACAGGAACACTGAAGCTTTCTTT,CASRKDRNTEAFF,-,TRBJ1-1,-,TRBV6-6
TGTGCCAGCAGCCAACCCCTAGCGGGATGGACCTACGAGCAGTACTTC,CASSQPLAGWTYEQYF,-,TRBJ2-7,TRBD2,TRBV3-1
TGCAGTGCTAGCGAAACCGGGACTAGGGTCACCGGGGAGCTGTTTTTT,CSASETGTRVTGELFF,few,TRBJ2-2,TRBD2,TRBV20-1
TGCGCCAGCAGCTTGTTCAGGGGAGGCCCTAACACCGGGGAGCTGTTTTTT,CASSLFRGGPNTGELFF,-,TRBJ2-2,-,TRBV5-1
TGTGCCAGCAGTTTGACAGGGCCCGGAGCTTTCTTT,CASSLTGPGAFF,-,TRBJ1-1,TRBD1,TRBV12-3/TRBV12-4
TGTGCCATCAGTGAGGGAGGGGGCGAGACCCAGTACTTC,CAISEGGGETQYF,few,TRBJ2-5,-,TRBV10-3
TGTGCCAGCACCCCTATCCTCCAGGGGCGCACAGATACGCAGTATTTT,CASTPILQGRTDTQYF,few,TRBJ2-3,-,TRBV11-1
TGCGCCAGCAGAGAGAGACAGGAGTCACGATCTGGGGCCAACGTCCTGACTTTC,CASRERQESRSGANVLTF,-,TRBJ2-6,-,TRBV5-1
TGTGCCAGCACCCCCACCAAGGCCAGGGAGGGTTTCTGGGGCGAGCAGTACTTC,CASTPTKAREGFWGEQYF,few,TRBJ2-7,TRBD2,TRBV6-5
TGTGCCAGCAGCACAGGGGGCTTCCCCTACAATGAGCAGTTCTTC,CASSTGGFPYNEQFF,-,TRBJ2-1,TRBD1,TRBV5-6
TGTGCCAGCAGATTAACTAGCGCCCACAATGAGCAGTTCTTC,CASRLTSAHNEQFF,-,TRBJ2-1,TRBD2,TRBV6-2/TRBV6-3
TGCAGTGCTCGTGCGATGGTGGAGAACACTGAAGCTTTCTTT,CSARAMVENTEAFF,-,TRBJ1-1,-,TRBV20-1
TGTGCCACCAGTGATTCCCACCCCCTGACTTCCTACAATGAGCAGTTCTTC,CATSDSHPLTSYNEQFF,few,TRBJ2-1,-,TRBV24-1
TGTGCCAGCAGCTTAGGAGGGGGCGCCTACAATGAGCAGTTCTTC,CASSLGGGAYNEQFF,-,TRBJ2-1,TRBD1,TRBV7-8
TGTGCCAGCAGCTTCGCGGGGGGGATCACAGATACGCAGTATTTT,CASSFAGGITDTQYF,-,TRBJ2-3,TRBD2,TRBV5-5
TGCGCCAGCAGCCACGGGCGATCGAACACCGGGGAGCTGTTTTTT,CASSHGRSNTGELFF,-,TRBJ2-2,-,TRBV4-3
TGTGCCAGCTACCTAAACGGGGCCTACGAGCAGTACTTC,CASYLNGAYEQYF,-,TRBJ2-7,-,TRBV5-6
TGTGCCAGCAGCCCAGGGTTGAGGGGCGCCGATGGAAACACCATATATTTT,CASSPGLRGADGNTIYF,many,TRBJ1-3,-,TRBV5-6
TGTGCCAGCAGTACGGGACAGAACTATGGCTACACCTTC,CASSTGQNYGYTF,-,TRBJ1-2,TRBD1,TRBV6-5
TGTGCCACCAGCAGAGTGGACAGCTCCTACGAGCAGTACTTC,CATSRVDSSYEQYF,few,TRBJ2-7,-,TRBV15
TGTGCCAGCAGCCGAAGTGGGGTTCTAACCACAGATACGCAGTATTTT,CASSRSGVLTTDTQYF,-,TRBJ2-3,-,TRBV13
TGTGCCAGCAGCTTAGCCGGGACGTATTTGGGGGGCTACACCTTC,CASSLAGTYLGGYTF,-,TRBJ1-2,-,TRBV7-2
TGTGCCAGCAGTTACCACCCGAATACAGTGAACACTGAAGCTTTCTTT,CASSYHPNTVNTEAFF,-,TRBJ1-1,-,TRBV6-2/TRBV6-3
TGTGCCAGCAGCCCTACTGGGACAGGCGACTATGGCTACACCTTC,CASSPTGTGDYGYTF,few,TRBJ1-2,TRBD1,TRBV9
TGCAGCGTTTGCGGACAGGGGGGAGAGCAGTACTTC,CSVCGQGGEQYF,-,TRBJ2-7,TRBD1,TRBV29-1
TGTGCCAGCAGCTGGAACCACAATCAGCCCCAGCATTTT,CASSWNHNQPQHF,many,TRBJ1-5,-,TRBV7-3
TGCGCCAGCAGCTATGGACAGGGGGCGGTGGATGAGCAGTTCTTC,CASSYGQGAVDEQFF,-,TRBJ2-1,TRBD1,TRBV4-1
TGTGCCAGCAGTTTCAACCGATCCTACGAGCAGTACTTC,CASSFNRSYEQYF,once,TRBJ2-7,-,TRBV27
TGTGCCAGCAGGCCCCCCGACACTGAAGCTTTCTTT,CASRPPDTEAFF,few,TRBJ1-1,-,TRBV2
TGTGCCAGCAGTCCCCAGACAGGGAGAGGCACTGAAGCTTTCTTT,CASSPQTGRGTEAFF,few,TRBJ1-1,TRBD1,TRBV12-3/TRBV12-4
TGCAGTGCTAGGGGGGGACAGGTTAGCTCCTACAATGAGCAGTTCTTC,CSARGGQVSSYNEQFF,-,TRBJ2-1,TRBD1,TRBV20-1
TGTGCCAGCAGCCCAGGGGGCGGTTATAGCAATCAGCCCCAGCATTTT,CASSPGGGYSNQPQHF,-,TRBJ1-5,TRBD1,TRBV5-6
TGTGCTAGCAGCCCCTCGCCTGGGGGCTACAATGAGCAGTTCTTC,CASSPSPGGYNEQFF,few,TRBJ2-1,-,TRBV7-7
TGTGCCAGCAGTGGACGGGGGGCCTCCTACGAGCAGTACTTC,CASSGRGASYEQYF,few,TRBJ2-7,-,TRBV2
TGTGCCAGCAGCCAAGCTTGGGAGACTTACCCGTATGAGCAGTTCTTC,CASSQAWETYPYEQFF,few,TRBJ2-1,-,TRBV4-2
TGTGCCAGCAGCCGCAGTGAGGAGACCCAGTACTTC,CASSRSEETQYF,-,TRBJ2-5,-,TRBV3-1